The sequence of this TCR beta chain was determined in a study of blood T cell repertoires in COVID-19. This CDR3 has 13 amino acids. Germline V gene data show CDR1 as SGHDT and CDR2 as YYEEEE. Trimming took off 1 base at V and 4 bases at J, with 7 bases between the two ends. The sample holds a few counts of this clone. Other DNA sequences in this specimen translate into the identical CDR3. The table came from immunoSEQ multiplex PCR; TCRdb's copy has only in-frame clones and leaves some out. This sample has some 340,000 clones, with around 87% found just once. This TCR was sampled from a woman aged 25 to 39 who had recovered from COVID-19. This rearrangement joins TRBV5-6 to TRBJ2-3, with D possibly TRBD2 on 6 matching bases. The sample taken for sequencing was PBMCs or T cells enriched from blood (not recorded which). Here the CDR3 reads CASSLTGADTQYF. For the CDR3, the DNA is TGTGCCAGCAGCTTGACGGGAGCAGATACGCAGTATTTT. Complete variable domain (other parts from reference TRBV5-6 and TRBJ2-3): DAGVTQSPTHLIKTRGQQVTLRCSPKSGHDTVSWYQQALGQGPQFIFQYYEEEERQRGNFPDRFSGHQFPNYSSELNVNALLLGDSALYLCASSLTGADTQYFGPGTRLTVL.